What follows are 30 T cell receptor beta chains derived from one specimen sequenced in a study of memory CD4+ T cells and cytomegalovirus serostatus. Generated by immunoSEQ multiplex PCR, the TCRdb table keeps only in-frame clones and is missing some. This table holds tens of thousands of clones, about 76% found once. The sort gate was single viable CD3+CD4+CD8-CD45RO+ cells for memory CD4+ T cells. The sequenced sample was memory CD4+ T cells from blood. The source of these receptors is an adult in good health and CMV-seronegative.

The CDR3 loop reads CASSTGLSNIQYF. The CDR3, as DNA: TGTGCCAGCAGCACAGGGTTATCGAACATTCAGTACTTC. V gene TRBV11-3 combines with J gene TRBJ2-4; TRBD1 might be the D (6 bases). Germline V gene data show CDR1 as SGHNT and CDR2 as YENEEA. V was shortened by 5 bases and J by 7 bases, with 12 bases between the two germline ends. This CDR3 region has 13 residues.

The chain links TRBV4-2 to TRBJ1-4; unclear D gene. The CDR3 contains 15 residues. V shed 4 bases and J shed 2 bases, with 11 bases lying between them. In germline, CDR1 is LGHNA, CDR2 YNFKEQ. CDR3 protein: CASSPLLLTNEKLFF. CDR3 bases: TGTGCCAGCAGCCCCCTTCTACTGACTAATGAAAAACTGTTTTTT.

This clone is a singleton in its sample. The CDR3 bases are TGTGCCAGCAGTTCCCGGGACAGGGACTCTGGGGCCAACGTCCTGACTTTC. This translates into CASSSRDRDSGANVLTF. This chain links TRBV27 with TRBJ2-6, with 9 positions matching TRBD1. Unmatched junction bases numbered 4, after V lost 4 bases and J lost 0 bases. The CDR3 is 17 amino acids. The germline V gene has CDR1 MNHEY and CDR2 SMNVEV (reference sequence).

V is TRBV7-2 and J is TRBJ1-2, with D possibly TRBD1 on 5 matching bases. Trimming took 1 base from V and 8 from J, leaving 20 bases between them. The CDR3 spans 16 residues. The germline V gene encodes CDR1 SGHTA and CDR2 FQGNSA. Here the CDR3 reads CASSLGGAGPLLGYTF. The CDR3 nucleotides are TGTGCCAGCAGCTTAGGGGGTGCAGGGCCCCTCCTGGGCTACACCTTC.

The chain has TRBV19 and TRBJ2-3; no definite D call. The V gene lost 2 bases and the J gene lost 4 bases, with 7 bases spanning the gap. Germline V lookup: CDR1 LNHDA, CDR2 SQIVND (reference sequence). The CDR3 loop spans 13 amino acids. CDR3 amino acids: CASSILRSDTQYF. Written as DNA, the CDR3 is TGTGCCAGTAGTATACTTCGGTCAGATACGCAGTATTTT.

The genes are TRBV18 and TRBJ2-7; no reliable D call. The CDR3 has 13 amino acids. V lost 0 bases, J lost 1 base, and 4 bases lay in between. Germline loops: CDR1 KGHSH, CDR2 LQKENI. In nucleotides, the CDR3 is TGTGCCAGCTCACCACCCGTTTCCTACGAGCAGTACTTC. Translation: CASSPPVSYEQYF.

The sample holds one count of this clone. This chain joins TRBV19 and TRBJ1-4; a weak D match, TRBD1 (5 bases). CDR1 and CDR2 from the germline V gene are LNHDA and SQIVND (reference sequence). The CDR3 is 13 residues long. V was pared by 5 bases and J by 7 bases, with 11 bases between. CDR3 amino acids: CASSGRGAEKLFF. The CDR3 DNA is TGTGCCAGTAGTGGGAGGGGCGCTGAAAAACTGTTTTTT. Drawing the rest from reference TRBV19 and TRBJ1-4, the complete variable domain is DGGITQSPKYLFRKEGQNVTLSCEQNLNHDAMYWYRQDPGQGLRLIYYSQIVNDFQKGDIAEGYSVSREKKESFPLTVTSAQKNPTAFYLCASSGRGAEKLFFGSGTQLSVL.

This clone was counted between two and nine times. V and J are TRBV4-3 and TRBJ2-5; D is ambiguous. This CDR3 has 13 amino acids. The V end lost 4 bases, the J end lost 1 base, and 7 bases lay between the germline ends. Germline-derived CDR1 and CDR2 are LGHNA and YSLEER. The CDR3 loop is CASSLSPQETQYF. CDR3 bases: TGCGCCAGCAGCCTCAGTCCCCAAGAGACCCAGTACTTC.

The DNA for the CDR3 is TGTGCCATCAGTGATGGGACAGGAGCCCAGCCCCAGCATTTT. Encoded protein: CAISDGTGAQPQHF. The chain carries TRBV10-3 and TRBJ1-5; 8 nucleotides align to TRBD1. Per germline, CDR1 ENHRY and CDR2 SYGVKD. The CDR3 has 14 residues. V shed 3 bases, J shed 7 bases, and the junction held 5 bases outside the gene matches.

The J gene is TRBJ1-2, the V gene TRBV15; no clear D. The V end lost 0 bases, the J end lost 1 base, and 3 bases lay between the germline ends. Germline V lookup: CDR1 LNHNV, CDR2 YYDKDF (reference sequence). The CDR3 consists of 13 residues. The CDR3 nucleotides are TGTGCCACCAGCAGAGACAATAACTATGGCTACACCTTC. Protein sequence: CATSRDNNYGYTF. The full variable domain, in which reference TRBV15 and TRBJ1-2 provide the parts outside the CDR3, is DAMVIQNPRYQVTQFGKPVTLSCSQTLNHNVMYWYQQKSSQAPKLLFHYYDKDFNNEADTPDNFQSRRPNTSFCFLDIRSPGLGDTAMYLCATSRDNNYGYTFGSGTRLTVV.

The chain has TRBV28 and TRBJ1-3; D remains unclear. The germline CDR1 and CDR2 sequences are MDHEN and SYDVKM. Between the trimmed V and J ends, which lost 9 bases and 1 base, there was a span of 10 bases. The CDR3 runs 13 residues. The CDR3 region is CASLWVSGNTIYF. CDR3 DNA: TGTGCCAGTCTCTGGGTATCTGGAAACACCATATATTTT.

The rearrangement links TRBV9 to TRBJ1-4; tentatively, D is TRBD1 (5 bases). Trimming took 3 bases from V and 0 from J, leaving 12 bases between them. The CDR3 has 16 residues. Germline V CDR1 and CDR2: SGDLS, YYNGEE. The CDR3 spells CASSAGTLATNEKLFF. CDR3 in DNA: TGTGCCAGCAGCGCCGGGACGCTTGCAACTAATGAAAAACTGTTTTTT.

The CDR3 protein is CASSVRQFNSPLHF. The CDR3 nucleotides are TGTGCCAGCAGCGTCCGACAGTTTAATTCACCCCTCCACTTT. This chain joins TRBV14 and TRBJ1-6; D is possibly TRBD1 (5 bases). The V end lost 5 bases, the J end lost 6 bases, and 11 bases lay between the germline ends. The germline V gene has CDR1 SGHDN and CDR2 FVKESK. The CDR3 covers 14 residues.

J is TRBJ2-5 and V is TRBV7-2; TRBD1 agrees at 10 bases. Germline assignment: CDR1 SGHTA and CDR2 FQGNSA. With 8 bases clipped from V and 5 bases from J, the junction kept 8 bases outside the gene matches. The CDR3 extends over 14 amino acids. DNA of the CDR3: TGTGCCAGCCGAACCTCGACAGGGGGCGAGACCCAGTACTTC. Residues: CASRTSTGGETQYF.

The CDR3 reads CAWIPPGGLSTEAFF. In DNA form, the CDR3 reads TGTGCCTGGATCCCCCCCGGTGGGTTGAGCACTGAAGCTTTCTTT. The chain combines TRBV30 with TRBJ1-1, with D unresolved. The germline V gene has CDR1 GTSNPN and CDR2 SVGIG (reference sequence). The CDR3 spans 15 residues. V was clipped by 4 bases and J by 4 bases, with 19 bases between them.

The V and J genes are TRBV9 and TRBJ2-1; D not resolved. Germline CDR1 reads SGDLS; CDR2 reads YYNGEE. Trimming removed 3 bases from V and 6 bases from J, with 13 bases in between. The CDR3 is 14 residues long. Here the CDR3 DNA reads TGTGCCAGCAGCGAGGCAGGAGATACCAATGAGCAGTTCTTC. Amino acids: CASSEAGDTNEQFF.

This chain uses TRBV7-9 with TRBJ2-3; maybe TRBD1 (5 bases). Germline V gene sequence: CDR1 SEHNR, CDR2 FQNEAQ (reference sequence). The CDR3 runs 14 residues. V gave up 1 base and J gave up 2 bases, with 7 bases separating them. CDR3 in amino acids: CASSLGQSTDTQYF. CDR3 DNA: TGTGCCAGCAGCTTAGGACAGTCCACAGATACGCAGTATTTT.

The DNA of the CDR3 is TGTGCCAGCAGCTTATCCCCGGTACACACCGGGGAGCTGTTTTTT. This encodes CASSLSPVHTGELFF. The V call is TRBV11-2, the J call TRBJ2-2; D is ambiguous. The V gene's germline CDR1 is SGHAT and CDR2 FQNNGV. This CDR3 has 15 amino acids. Trimming removed 2 bases at V and 3 bases at J, with 10 bases between.

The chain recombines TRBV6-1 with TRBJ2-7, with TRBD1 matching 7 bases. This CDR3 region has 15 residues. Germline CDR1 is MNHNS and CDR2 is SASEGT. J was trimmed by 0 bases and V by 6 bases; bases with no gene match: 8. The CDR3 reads CASSRGQIYSYEQYF. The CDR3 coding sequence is TGTGCCAGCAGCAGGGGACAGATTTACTCCTACGAGCAGTACTTC.

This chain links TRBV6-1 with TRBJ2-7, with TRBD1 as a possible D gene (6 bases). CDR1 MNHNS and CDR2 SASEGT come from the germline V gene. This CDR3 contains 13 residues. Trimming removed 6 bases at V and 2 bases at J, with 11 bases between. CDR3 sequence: CASSQQGTYEQYF. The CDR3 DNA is TGTGCCAGCAGCCAACAGGGAACCTACGAGCAGTACTTC.

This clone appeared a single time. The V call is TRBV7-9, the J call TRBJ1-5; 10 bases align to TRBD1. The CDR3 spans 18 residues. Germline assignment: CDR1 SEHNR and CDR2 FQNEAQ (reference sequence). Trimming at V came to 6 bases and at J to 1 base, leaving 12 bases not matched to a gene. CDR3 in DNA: TGTGCCAGCAGTAAGGAATACAAGGGACAGGGGAGCAATCAGCCCCAGCATTTT. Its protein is CASSKEYKGQGSNQPQHF.

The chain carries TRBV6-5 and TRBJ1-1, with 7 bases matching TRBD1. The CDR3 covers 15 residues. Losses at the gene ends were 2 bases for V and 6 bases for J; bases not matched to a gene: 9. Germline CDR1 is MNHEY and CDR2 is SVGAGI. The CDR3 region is CASSYTTGQGAEAFF. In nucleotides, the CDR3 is TGTGCCAGCAGTTACACGACAGGGCAGGGGGCTGAAGCTTTCTTT.

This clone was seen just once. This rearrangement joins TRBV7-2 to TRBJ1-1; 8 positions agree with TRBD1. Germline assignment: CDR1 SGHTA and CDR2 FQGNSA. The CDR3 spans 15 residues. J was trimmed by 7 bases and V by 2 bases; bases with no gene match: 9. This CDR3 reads CASSLSRGRESEAFF. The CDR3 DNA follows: TGTGCCAGCAGCTTAAGCAGGGGGCGGGAAAGTGAAGCTTTCTTT.

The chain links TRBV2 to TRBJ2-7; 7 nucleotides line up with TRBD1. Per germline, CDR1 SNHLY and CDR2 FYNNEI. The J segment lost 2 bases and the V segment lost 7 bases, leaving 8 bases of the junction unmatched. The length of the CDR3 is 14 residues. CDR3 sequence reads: CASTRQGAPYEQYF. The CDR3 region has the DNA TGTGCCAGCACAAGACAGGGTGCTCCCTACGAGCAGTACTTC.

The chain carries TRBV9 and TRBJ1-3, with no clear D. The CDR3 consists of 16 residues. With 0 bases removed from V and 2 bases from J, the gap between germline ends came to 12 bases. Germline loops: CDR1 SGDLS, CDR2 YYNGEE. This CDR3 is CASSVEGRRPGNTIYF. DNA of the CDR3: TGTGCCAGCAGCGTAGAAGGGAGGCGGCCTGGAAACACCATATATTTT.

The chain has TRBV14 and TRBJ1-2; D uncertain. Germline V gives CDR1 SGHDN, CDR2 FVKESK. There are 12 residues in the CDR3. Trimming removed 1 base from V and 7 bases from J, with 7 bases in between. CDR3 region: CASSQGAFGYTF. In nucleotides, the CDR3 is TGTGCCAGCAGCCAAGGGGCCTTTGGCTACACCTTC.

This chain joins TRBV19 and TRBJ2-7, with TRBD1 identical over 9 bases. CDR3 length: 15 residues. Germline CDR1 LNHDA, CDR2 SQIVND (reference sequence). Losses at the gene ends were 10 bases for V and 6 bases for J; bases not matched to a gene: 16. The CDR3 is CATANSGTGTAEQYF. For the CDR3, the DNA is TGTGCCACCGCAAATTCCGGGACAGGGACGGCCGAGCAGTACTTC.

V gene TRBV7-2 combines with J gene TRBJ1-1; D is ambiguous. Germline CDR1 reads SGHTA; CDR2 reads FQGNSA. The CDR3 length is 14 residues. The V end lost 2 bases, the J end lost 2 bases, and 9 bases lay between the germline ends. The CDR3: CASSLLRVNTEAFF. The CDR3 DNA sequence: TGTGCCAGCAGCTTATTACGGGTCAACACTGAAGCTTTCTTT.

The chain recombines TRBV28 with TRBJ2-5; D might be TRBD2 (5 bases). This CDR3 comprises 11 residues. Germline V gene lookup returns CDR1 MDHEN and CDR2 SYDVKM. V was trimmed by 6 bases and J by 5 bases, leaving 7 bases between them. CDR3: CASSGMETQYF. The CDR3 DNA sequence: TGTGCCAGCAGCGGGATGGAGACCCAGTACTTC.

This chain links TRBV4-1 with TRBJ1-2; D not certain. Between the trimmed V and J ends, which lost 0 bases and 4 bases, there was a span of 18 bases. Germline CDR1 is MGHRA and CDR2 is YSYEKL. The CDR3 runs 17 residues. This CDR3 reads CASSQENRPTHPYGYTF. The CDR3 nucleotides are TGCGCCAGCAGCCAAGAGAACAGACCGACCCACCCCTATGGCTACACCTTC.